Presented here are 26 T cell receptor beta chains from one specimen sequenced in a study of breast tumors, draining lymph nodes, adjacent tissues. TCRdb analysed the multiplex PCR reads with MiXCR anew, one entry per CDR3 protein. The sample carries over 60,000 distinct CDR3 sequences, 40% to 55% recorded once. The sequenced sample was breast tumor tissue. Receptors originate from a female donor with breast cancer. Some clones in this sample may be carry-over from other donors' samples.

This clonotype was seen more than once but under ten times. A much larger clone lies a single base off, so this may be a read error. The chain has TRBV6-1 and TRBJ2-5, with D unclear. From germline, CDR1 is MNHNS and CDR2 SASEGT. V was cut by 5 bases and J by 4 bases, with 11 bases left in between. This CDR3 contains 13 residues. The DNA of the CDR3 is TGTGCCAGCAGTCGACGGACCCTAGAGACCCAGTACTTC. Amino acid sequence: CASSRRTLETQYF.

There are many counts of this clonotype. The V gene is TRBV10-3, the J gene TRBJ1-2; D is perhaps TRBD1 (6 bases). The length of the CDR3 is 13 residues. Germline CDR1 is ENHRY and CDR2 is SYGVKD. Trimming stripped 4 bases from V and 2 bases from J, with 8 bases between. The CDR3 DNA follows: TGTGCCATCAGTGCCACAGGGAACTATGGCTACACCTTC. As protein: CAISATGNYGYTF.

There are many counts of this clonotype. This rearrangement joins TRBV5-8 to TRBJ1-5; D is ambiguous. The V end lost 2 bases, the J end lost 0 bases, and 6 bases lay between the germline ends. This CDR3 has 14 residues. Looked up from germline, CDR1 is SGHTS and CDR2 is YDEGEE. The CDR3, as DNA: TGTGCCAGCAGCTTCTTGAATAGCAATCAGCCCCAGCATTTT. Protein: CASSFLNSNQPQHF.

The chain carries TRBV9 and TRBJ1-2; D perhaps matches TRBD1 (5 bases). The CDR3 has 15 residues. The germline V gene has CDR1 SGDLS and CDR2 YYNGEE. Trimming left V 4 bases short and J 0 bases short, with 13 bases between. The CDR3 DNA reads TGTGCCAGCAGCAACCGACAGAGAGCTAACTATGGCTACACCTTC. This gives the protein CASSNRQRANYGYTF.

This clonotype came up a few times. The genes are TRBV4-1 and TRBJ1-5; the D is unclear. This CDR3 spans 16 amino acids. Germline-derived CDR1 and CDR2 are MGHRA and YSYEKL. V lost 0 bases and J lost 1, with 10 bases in between. The CDR3 DNA is TGCGCCAGCAGCCAAGAAATGTCGCGGAGCAATCAGCCCCAGCATTTT. This translates into CASSQEMSRSNQPQHF.

J is TRBJ1-2 and V is TRBV7-2, with no clear D. The CDR3 is 14 amino acids. V was trimmed by 1 base and J by 5 bases, leaving 11 bases between them. Germline values: CDR1 SGHTA, CDR2 FQGNSA. The CDR3 coding sequence is TGTGCCAGCAGCTTAGGAGGACCAGATTATGGCTACACCTTC. Translated, it gives CASSLGGPDYGYTF.

This clonotype was seen repeatedly, ten times or more. The genes are TRBV6-5 and TRBJ2-5, with a tentative D call TRBD1 (7 bases). Germline CDR1 is MNHEY and CDR2 is SVGAGI. Trimming removed 7 bases from V and 5 bases from J, with 17 bases in between. The CDR3 runs to 14 residues. For the CDR3, the DNA is TGTGCCAGCAATCACGGAGGGGGCGCGGAGACCCAGTACTTC. Amino acids: CASNHGGGAETQYF.

The V and J genes are TRBV4-1 and TRBJ2-1; D is undetermined. V was shortened by 2 bases and J by 0 bases, with 8 bases between the two germline ends. The CDR3 sequence is 15 residues long. Per the germline V gene, CDR1 is MGHRA and CDR2 is YSYEKL. In DNA, the CDR3 is TGCGCCAGCAGCCAACGATCCGACTCCTACAATGAGCAGTTCTTC. Translation: CASSQRSDSYNEQFF.

With respect to this clonotype: One base away lies a much larger clone, so this may be a sequencing read error. This chain connects TRBV6-2 or TRBV6-3 to TRBJ2-2; 10 bases are shared with TRBD2. This CDR3 is 18 amino acids long. The V segment lost 0 bases and the J segment 2 bases; nucleotides outside the gene matches: 6. In germline, CDR1 is MNHEY, CDR2 SVGEGT. CDR3 nucleotide sequence: TGTGCCAGCAGTTACTCGGCTAGCGGGGGTCTTAACACCGGGGAGCTGTTTTTT. Amino acid sequence: CASSYSASGGLNTGELFF.

On this clonotype: Given the absence of the conserved phenylalanine or tryptophan at the CDR3 end, a read error is likely. This chain connects TRBV11-3 to TRBJ1-6; 8 bases align to TRBD1. Per the germline V gene, CDR1 is SGHNT and CDR2 is YENEEA. The CDR3 is 18 amino acids. The CDR3 DNA follows: TGTGCCAGCAGCTTAGATTCCGGGACAGGCCTAATTAATCCACCCCTCCACTCT. It translates to CASSLDSGTGLINPPLHS.

This clonotype occurred many times. This could be a read error, since a much larger clone is one nucleotide away. The CDR3 does not close with the conserved phenylalanine or tryptophan, likely indicating a read error. The chain uses TRBV7-2 and TRBJ2-5; 7 bases agree with TRBD1. CDR1 SGHTA and CDR2 FQGNSA come from the germline V gene. This CDR3 spans 14 amino acids. The junction had 3 bases not matched to a gene; V was cut back by 3 bases and J by 2 bases. The CDR3 nucleotides are TGTGCCAGCAGCTTCCTGACAGGGCAAGAGACCCAGTACCTC. Its translation is CASSFLTGQETQYL.

Worth noting for this clonotype: Germline and junction disagree at one end, which may indicate a read error. V is TRBV7-2 and J is TRBJ2-3; no clear D gene. CDR3 size: 13 residues. Germline V gene data show CDR1 as SGHTA and CDR2 as FQGNSA. The CDR3 spells CASSFSATDAQYF. The CDR3 DNA is TGTGCCAGTAGCTTTTCGGCCACAGATGCGCAGTATTTT.

In its sample, this clonotype was seen many times. This chain links TRBV15 with TRBJ2-1; the D gene could be TRBD1 or TRBD2 (5 bases each). Germline-derived CDR1 and CDR2 are LNHNV and YYDKDF (reference sequence). The CDR3 has 14 residues. The germline V and J ends were trimmed by 8 bases and 8 bases, with 19 bases remaining between them. This CDR3 reads CATAGTRGMYEQFF. The CDR3, as DNA: TGTGCCACCGCCGGGACCCGGGGCATGTATGAGCAGTTCTTC.

This sequence joins TRBV18 and TRBJ1-3; D possibly corresponds to TRBD1 (6 bases). V lost 1 base to trimming and J lost 0 bases, with 10 bases between them. The V gene's germline CDR1 is KGHSH and CDR2 LQKENI. The CDR3 sequence is 16 residues long. The DNA of the CDR3 is TGTGCCAGCTCACCACGGGACACGTCCTCTGGAAACACCATATATTTT. Its translation is CASSPRDTSSGNTIYF.

Points on this clonotype: This could be a read error, since a much larger clone is one nucleotide away. V and J are TRBV28 and TRBJ1-2; possibly TRBD1 for D (6 bases). Trimming removed 3 bases at V and 3 bases at J, with 14 bases between. Looked up from germline, CDR1 is MDHEN and CDR2 is SYDVKM. The CDR3 totals 15 residues. The CDR3 coding sequence is TGTGCCAGCAGTTTTATGGACAGACGAGACTATGGCTACACCTTC. It is translated as CASSFMDRRDYGYTF.

This clonotype was observed a handful of times. CDR3 DNA: TGTGCCAGCAGCGTAGGTGGAGGCTCCTACAATGAGCAGTTCTTC. Its protein is CASSVGGGSYNEQFF. The rearrangement links TRBV9 to TRBJ2-1, with D possibly matching TRBD2 (5 bases). Trimming took off 0 bases at V and 0 bases at J, with 7 bases between the two ends. CDR1 and CDR2 from the germline V gene are SGDLS and YYNGEE. The CDR3 runs to 15 residues.

CDR3 coding DNA: TGCGCCAGCAGCTTGGCCAAAACAGGGGCCAACGTCCTGACTTTC. Translation gives CASSLAKTGANVLTF. V is TRBV5-1 and J is TRBJ2-6; D is ambiguous. The CDR3 length is 15 residues. V lost 0 bases and J 4 bases, leaving 8 bases between the germline ends. CDR1 SGHRS and CDR2 YFSETQ come from the germline V gene.

This clonotype was seen at least ten times. V gene TRBV20-1 combines with J gene TRBJ2-2; TRBD2 matches 8 bases. Trimming cost V 5 bases and J 5 bases; bases outside gene matches: 13. CDR1 is DFQATT and CDR2 is SNEGSKA in the germline V gene (reference sequence). This CDR3 has 16 residues. CDR3 amino acids: CSAEGNGGARTGELFF. The CDR3 nucleotides are TGCAGTGCTGAGGGTAACGGGGGGGCCAGAACCGGGGAGCTGTTTTTT.

The J gene is TRBJ2-2, the V gene TRBV6-5; D call uncertain. The CDR3 extends over 14 amino acids. Germline V gene lookup returns CDR1 MNHEY and CDR2 SVGAGI. With 0 bases removed from V and 1 base from J, the gap between germline ends came to 3 bases. CDR3: CASSYSGNTGELFF. The CDR3 nucleotides are TGTGCCAGCAGTTACTCGGGGAACACCGGGGAGCTGTTTTTT.

This clonotype was found many times. The rearrangement uses TRBV6-5 and TRBJ2-7; 7 bases line up with TRBD2. There are 15 residues in the CDR3. J gave up 5 bases and V 6 bases, and 13 bases lay outside the gene matches. In germline, CDR1 is MNHEY, CDR2 SVGAGI. The CDR3 here is CASRLSWDYPNEQYF. Here the CDR3 DNA reads TGTGCCAGCAGGCTCTCTTGGGACTACCCAAACGAGCAGTACTTC.

This chain connects TRBV6-6 to TRBJ2-5; the match to TRBD2 covers 8 bases. This CDR3 region has 17 residues. Trimming at V came to 0 bases and at J to 2 bases, leaving 8 bases not matched to a gene. The germline gives CDR1 MNHNY, CDR2 SVGAGI (reference sequence). The CDR3 region has the DNA TGTGCCAGCAGTTACTCTAGGGCGGGGGGAGAGCAAGAGACCCAGTACTTC. Translated, it gives CASSYSRAGGEQETQYF.

This clonotype was detected many times. The chain is built from TRBV27 and TRBJ1-5; D not resolved. The CDR3 extends over 14 amino acids. V was trimmed by 2 bases and J by 0 bases, leaving 5 bases between them. The germline V gene encodes CDR1 MNHEY and CDR2 SMNVEV (reference sequence). DNA for the CDR3: TGTGCCAGCAGTTTACACACTAGCAATCAGCCCCAGCATTTT. Translated: CASSLHTSNQPQHF.

This clonotype was observed many times. The chain joins TRBV19 to TRBJ1-1, with 10 bases fitting TRBD1. CDR1 and CDR2 (germline): LNHDA, SQIVND (reference sequence). There are 15 residues in the CDR3. Trimming at V came to 5 bases and at J to 5 bases, leaving 8 bases not matched to a gene. The CDR3, as DNA: TGTGCCAGTAGTCCAACGGACAGGGGGAGGACTGAAGCTTTCTTT. It encodes CASSPTDRGRTEAFF.

This clonotype appeared many times. CDR3 sequence reads: CASSDSAANNEQFF. CDR3 sequence (DNA): TGCGCCAGCAGTGACTCCGCGGCAAACAATGAGCAGTTCTTC. The genes are TRBV10-2 and TRBJ2-1; D remains unclear. Trimming cost V 3 bases and J 5 bases, with 11 bases left between them. CDR3 length: 14 amino acids. Germline CDR1 reads WSHSY; CDR2 reads SAAADI.

This clonotype has a count of ten or more. The chain has TRBV4-1 and TRBJ1-6; TRBD1 might be the D (5 bases). Per germline, CDR1 MGHRA and CDR2 YSYEKL. This CDR3 region has 16 residues. V lost 3 bases to trimming and J lost 6 bases, with 15 bases between them. For the CDR3, the DNA is TGCGCCAGCAGCCAGAGGCCGGACAATCCTAATTCACCCCTCCACTTT. Encoded protein: CASSQRPDNPNSPLHF.

This clonotype was found many times. The J gene is TRBJ2-1, the V gene TRBV10-3; TRBD2 might be the D (6 bases). This CDR3 is 15 amino acids long. Trimming cost V 1 base and J 8 bases, with 15 bases left between them. Germline CDR1 reads ENHRY; CDR2 reads SYGVKD. CDR3 sequence (DNA): TGTGCCATCAGTGAGTTGGTCTGGGGGGACGATGAGCAGTTCTTC. Its protein product is CAISELVWGDDEQFF.